The 20 T cell receptor beta chains given below trace back to one sample, sequenced in a study of CD8 T cells in ankylosing spondylitis. TCRdb independently ran MiXCR on the 5' RACE reads; one entry per CDR3 protein. This table holds about 140,000 distinct CDR3 sequences, roughly 8% found once. Material: synovial fluid, either unsorted or a sorted T cell fraction (not recorded which). The receptors were gathered from a male donor with ankylosing spondylitis.

This clonotype was observed many times. J is TRBJ2-5 and V is TRBV6-5, with D possibly matching TRBD2 (5 bases). This CDR3 spans 14 amino acids. V dropped 4 bases and J dropped 5 bases, with 14 bases sitting between them. Germline values: CDR1 MNHEY, CDR2 SVGAGI. CDR3 DNA: TGTGCCAGCAGTTCATATAGCGTGGGGGAGACCCAGTACTTC. Protein sequence: CASSSYSVGETQYF.

This clonotype was seen a handful of times. The V and J genes are TRBV7-9 and TRBJ2-2; TRBD1 matches at 8 bases. The germline CDR1 and CDR2 sequences are SEHNR and FQNEAQ (reference sequence). The ends lost 2 bases at V and 5 bases at J; junction bases unmatched: 7. The CDR3 runs to 16 residues. CDR3: CASSLLPGGRTGELFF. The CDR3 DNA reads TGTGCCAGCAGCTTACTGCCAGGGGGCCGGACCGGGGAGCTGTTTTTT.

This chain uses TRBV6-5 with TRBJ1-2; D is uncertain. The germline V gene encodes CDR1 MNHEY and CDR2 SVGAGI. This CDR3 region has 14 residues. Trimming left V 0 bases short and J 4 bases short, with 9 bases between. CDR3 residues: CASSYSLGSYGYTF. The CDR3 DNA sequence: TGTGCCAGCAGTTACTCGCTAGGTTCCTATGGCTACACCTTC.

This clonotype occurred many times. The chain carries TRBV20-1 and TRBJ2-2, with TRBD2 as a possible D gene (5 bases). The CDR3 spans 16 residues. Deletions cut 6 bases from V and 1 base from J, with 18 bases between. Germline V CDR1 and CDR2: DFQATT, SNEGSKA (reference sequence). DNA of the CDR3: TGCAGTGCCCTTAACCTGGGCGGGCGGAACACCGGGGAGCTGTTTTTT. Translating it yields CSALNLGGRNTGELFF.

V and J are TRBV6-2 or TRBV6-3 and TRBJ2-7; the match to TRBD1 covers 7 bases. The CDR3 covers 15 residues. V was clipped by 7 bases and J by 1 base; unmatched bases: 10. From germline, CDR1 is MNHEY and CDR2 SVGEGT. The CDR3 here is CASTRQGKRSYEQYF. The CDR3 region has the DNA TGTGCCAGCACCAGACAGGGAAAGAGGTCCTACGAGCAGTACTTC.

This clonotype was picked up a small number of times. The chain employs TRBV6-2 or TRBV6-3 and TRBJ2-5, with 10 bases fitting TRBD1. Germline lookup yields CDR1 MNHEY and CDR2 SVGEGT. V lost 10 bases to trimming and J lost 5 bases; unmatched junction nucleotides: 13. The CDR3 is 15 residues long. The CDR3 reads CATVPGQGMLETQYF. CDR3 nucleotide sequence: TGTGCCACTGTCCCGGGACAGGGGATGCTCGAGACCCAGTACTTC.

This clonotype was seen a handful of times. The chain carries TRBV7-2 and TRBJ1-4; D is ambiguous. This CDR3 has 15 amino acids. The V end was cut by 3 bases, the J end by 0 bases, with 8 bases between. CDR1 and CDR2 (germline): SGHTA, FQGNSA. CDR3 amino acids: CASSFHGATNEKLFF. CDR3 bases: TGTGCCAGCAGCTTCCACGGTGCAACTAATGAAAAACTGTTTTTT. The variable domain in full, with the rest retrieved from reference TRBV7-2 and TRBJ1-4, is GAGVSQSPSNKVTEKGKDVELRCDPISGHTALYWYRQSLGQGLEFLIYFQGNSAPDKSGLPSDRFSAERTGGSVSTLTIQRTQQEDSAVYLCASSFHGATNEKLFFGSGTQLSVL.

This clonotype appeared many times. J is TRBJ1-1 and V is TRBV7-9; tentative D call: TRBD1 (6 bases). Between the trimmed V and J ends, which lost 6 bases and 1 base, there was a span of 12 bases. This CDR3 is 14 amino acids long. Looked up from germline, CDR1 is SEHNR and CDR2 is FQNEAQ (reference sequence). CDR3 nucleotide sequence: TGTGCCAGCAGTTCCCTCAGGGGGAACACTGAAGCTTTCTTT. Its protein is CASSSLRGNTEAFF.

This clonotype was detected many times. This rearrangement joins TRBV2 to TRBJ1-4, with D unresolved. Germline V gene sequence: CDR1 SNHLY, CDR2 FYNNEI. The V end was cut by 7 bases, the J end by 10 bases, with 13 bases between. The CDR3 runs 12 residues. The DNA for the CDR3 is TGTGCCAGCAAGGAGGATCTAGGAAAACTGTTTTTT. It yields the protein CASKEDLGKLFF.

This clonotype was observed once. The chain is built from TRBV7-9 and TRBJ1-2, with D tentatively TRBD1 (6 bases). The CDR3 spans 12 residues. Germline lookup yields CDR1 SEHNR and CDR2 FQNEAQ (reference sequence). V lost 5 bases to trimming and J lost 7 bases, with 11 bases between them. The CDR3 region is CASSPPQGGYTF. In nucleotides, the CDR3 is TGTGCCAGCAGCCCACCACAGGGTGGCTACACCTTC.

The CDR3: CASSSPDASYNEQFF. The CDR3 coding sequence is TGCGCCAGCAGCTCACCGGACGCATCGTACAATGAGCAGTTCTTC. The chain uses TRBV5-1 and TRBJ2-1; no clear D. Looked up from germline, CDR1 is SGHRS and CDR2 is YFSETQ. Trimming left V 3 bases short and J 4 bases short, with 14 bases between. The CDR3 runs to 15 residues.

This chain links TRBV10-3 with TRBJ2-1; D gene uncertain. V gave up 11 bases and J gave up 4 bases, with 15 bases separating them. This CDR3 has 13 residues. Looked up from germline, CDR1 is ENHRY and CDR2 is SYGVKD. This CDR3 is CASTPAGYNEQFF. As DNA, the CDR3 is TGTGCCTCCACCCCCGCCGGTTACAATGAGCAGTTCTTC.

Many counts were recorded for this clonotype. The rearrangement links TRBV5-1 to TRBJ2-3; D may match TRBD1 or TRBD2 (5 bases each). Germline CDR1 SGHRS, CDR2 YFSETQ. Trimming cost V 6 bases and J 0 bases, with 11 bases left between them. The CDR3 runs 14 residues. The CDR3 region is CASTRGGSTDTQYF. CDR3 nucleotide sequence: TGCGCCAGCACGAGGGGCGGGAGCACAGATACGCAGTATTTT.

This clonotype has a single count. This rearrangement joins TRBV15 to TRBJ2-3; D may be TRBD1 (6 bases). This CDR3 is built from 16 residues. Trimming took 4 bases from V and 0 from J, leaving 14 bases between them. Germline V lookup: CDR1 LNHNV, CDR2 YYDKDF (reference sequence). The CDR3 DNA follows: TGTGCCACCAGCAATCCGAGGACAGCTAGCACAGATACGCAGTATTTT. It is translated as CATSNPRTASTDTQYF.

This clonotype was observed a few times. This chain joins TRBV11-2 and TRBJ1-2, with 8 bases identical to TRBD1. V gave up 5 bases and J gave up 14 bases; unmatched junction bases: 13. The V gene's germline CDR1 is SGHAT and CDR2 FQNNGV. The CDR3 totals 13 residues. CDR3 protein: CASSPPRQGARTF. CDR3 DNA: TGTGCCAGCAGCCCTCCTCGGCAGGGGGCGCGAACCTTC. The variable domain in full, completed from reference TRBV11-2 and TRBJ1-2, reads EAGVAQSPRYKIIEKRQSVAFWCNPISGHATLYWYQQILGQGPKLLIQFQNNGVVDDSQLPKDRFSAERLKGVDSTLKIQPAKLEDSAVYLCASSPPRQGARTFGSGTRLTVV.

This clonotype was seen repeatedly, ten times or more. V gene TRBV27 combines with J gene TRBJ2-3; 10 bases agree with TRBD2. The J segment lost 0 bases and the V segment lost 5 bases, leaving 5 bases of the junction unmatched. The CDR3 length is 16 residues. Per the germline V gene, CDR1 is MNHEY and CDR2 is SMNVEV (reference sequence). For the CDR3, the DNA is TGTGCCAGCAGTCTCCTACTAGCGGGAAGCACAGATACGCAGTATTTT. Protein: CASSLLLAGSTDTQYF.

This clonotype has ten or more counts. The chain is built from TRBV5-1 and TRBJ2-2, with 7 bases aligning to TRBD1. Germline assignment: CDR1 SGHRS and CDR2 YFSETQ. There are 15 residues in the CDR3. With 4 bases clipped from V and 8 bases from J, the junction kept 11 bases outside the gene matches. The chain's CDR3 is CASSPQGSGAGELFF. The CDR3 DNA is TGCGCCAGCAGCCCACAGGGGAGTGGAGCGGGGGAGCTGTTTTTT.

Here the CDR3 reads CSVEERGAGTGELFF. Written as DNA, the CDR3 is TGCAGCGTTGAAGAGCGAGGCGCGGGGACCGGGGAGCTGTTTTTT. The rearrangement joins TRBV29-1 to TRBJ2-2; D possibly corresponds to TRBD2 (6 bases). Germline loops: CDR1 SQVTM, CDR2 ANQGSEA. The CDR3 covers 15 residues. V shed 0 bases and J shed 5 bases, with 13 bases lying between them.

This clonotype was found a few times. The rearrangement joins TRBV4-1 to TRBJ1-1, with D possibly matching TRBD1 (5 bases). The V gene lost 1 base and the J gene lost 8 bases, with 17 bases spanning the gap. CDR3 length: 15 residues. The germline V gene has CDR1 MGHRA and CDR2 YSYEKL. The CDR3 DNA sequence: TGCGCCAGCAGCCAAGTGGGACTGTCCGAGAGGGAAGCTTTCTTT. Translation gives CASSQVGLSEREAFF.

At least ten counts were recorded for this clonotype. The chain has TRBV6-5 and TRBJ1-5; D might be TRBD1 (5 bases). V gave up 8 bases and J gave up 7 bases, with 12 bases separating them. Germline CDR1 is MNHEY and CDR2 is SVGAGI. This CDR3 comprises 12 residues. CDR3 region: CASGAGFQPQHF. In DNA form, the CDR3 reads TGTGCCAGCGGGGCGGGGTTCCAGCCCCAGCATTTT.